These 5 T cell receptor beta chains originate from one sample sequenced in a study of cytomegalovirus exposure and HLA in healthy donors. Primers included in the PCR were 60 Vbeta and 13 Jbeta primers. The data were produced by immunoSEQ multiplex PCR, yet TCRdb's version contains in-frame clones alone and is incomplete. The sample contains some 140,000 clones, approximately 79% of which appear only once. Material: PBMCs. These receptors all come from a man between 40 and 49 years old in good health and CMV-seropositive.

The V and J genes are TRBV25-1 and TRBJ2-7; 13 bases align to TRBD2. Germline CDR1 and CDR2: MGHDK and SYGVNS. The CDR3 spans 15 residues. V was pared by 5 bases and J by 5 bases, with 6 bases of the junction left unmatched. The CDR3 nucleotides read TGTGCCAGCAGTCTACGGACTAGCGGGAGCGACGAGCAGTACTTC. It specifies CASSLRTSGSDEQYF.

The chain uses TRBV7-9 and TRBJ2-5, with D perhaps TRBD2 (6 bases). The J call may be mistaken, given a closer DNA end match to TRBJ2-7. Germline assignment: CDR1 SEHNR and CDR2 FQNEAQ (reference sequence). The length of the CDR3 is 15 residues. CDR3: CASSPFREYSYEQYF. In DNA form, the CDR3 reads TGTGCCAGCAGCCCCTTCCGGGAGTACTCCTACGAGCAGTACTTC.

This clone was seen only once. The chain joins TRBV19 to TRBJ2-2, with 9 bases identical to TRBD2. CDR1 and CDR2 from the germline V gene are LNHDA and SQIVND (reference sequence). V dropped 7 bases and J dropped 4; count of bases not matched to a gene: 4. This CDR3 region has 14 residues. This CDR3 reads CASNSGRGTGELFF. The CDR3 nucleotides are TGTGCCAGTAATAGCGGGAGAGGCACCGGGGAGCTGTTTTTT.

V gene TRBV4-1 combines with J gene TRBJ2-5, with 10 bases that match TRBD1. Germline CDR1 and CDR2: MGHRA and YSYEKL. The CDR3 has 17 residues. The J segment lost 4 bases and the V segment lost 0 bases, leaving 8 bases of the junction unmatched. CDR3 nucleotide sequence: TGCGCCAGCAGCCAAGATGGGACAGGGGTCAGCAGAGAGACCCAGTACTTC. Translating gives CASSQDGTGVSRETQYF.

The J gene is TRBJ1-1, the V gene TRBV5-1; D unclear. The CDR3 runs 14 residues. V dropped 2 bases and J dropped 6 bases, with 14 bases sitting between them. The V gene's germline CDR1 is SGHRS and CDR2 YFSETQ. The CDR3 region is CASSFFGAEAEAFF. The CDR3 DNA reads as TGCGCCAGCAGCTTTTTCGGCGCGGAGGCTGAAGCTTTCTTT. Together with reference TRBV5-1 and TRBJ1-1, the CDR3 gives the full variable domain: KAGVTQTPRYLIKTRGQQVTLSCSPISGHRSVSWYQQTPGQGLQFLFEYFSETQRNKGNFPGRFSGRQFSNSRSEMNVSTLELGDSALYLCASSFFGAEAEAFFGQGTRLTVV.